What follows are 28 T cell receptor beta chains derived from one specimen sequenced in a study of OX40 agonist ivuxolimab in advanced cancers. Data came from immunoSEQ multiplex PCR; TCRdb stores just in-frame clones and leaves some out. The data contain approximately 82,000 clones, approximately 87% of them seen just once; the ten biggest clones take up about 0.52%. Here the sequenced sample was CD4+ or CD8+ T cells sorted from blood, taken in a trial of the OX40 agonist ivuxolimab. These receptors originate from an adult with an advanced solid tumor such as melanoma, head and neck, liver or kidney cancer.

The DNA for the CDR3 is TGTGCCAGTAGTCTGTATAACTATGGCTACACCTTC. It yields the protein CASSLYNYGYTF. The chain has TRBV19 and TRBJ1-2; D gene unclear. The CDR3 length is 12 residues. V was clipped by 5 bases and J by 1 base, with 5 bases between them. Germline CDR1 and CDR2: LNHDA and SQIVND (reference sequence). Drawing the rest from reference TRBV19 and TRBJ1-2, the complete variable domain is DGGITQSPKYLFRKEGQNVTLSCEQNLNHDAMYWYRQDPGQGLRLIYYSQIVNDFQKGDIAEGYSVSREKKESFPLTVTSAQKNPTAFYLCASSLYNYGYTFGSGTRLTVV.

This CDR3 is CASGTSGRETQYF. CDR3 nucleotide sequence: TGTGCCAGCGGGACTAGCGGGAGAGAGACCCAGTACTTC. This chain connects TRBV5-6 to TRBJ2-5, with 14 bases identical to TRBD2. CDR1 is SGHDT, CDR2 YYEEEE, per germline. The CDR3 runs 13 residues. The V segment lost 7 bases and the J segment 4 bases; nucleotides outside the gene matches: 0.

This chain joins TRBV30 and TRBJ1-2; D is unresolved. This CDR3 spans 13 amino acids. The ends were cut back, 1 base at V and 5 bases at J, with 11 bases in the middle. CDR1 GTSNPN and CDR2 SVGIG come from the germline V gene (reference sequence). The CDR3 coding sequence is TGTGCCTGGAGTGCAGCAACTCGGTATGGCTACACCTTC. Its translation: CAWSAATRYGYTF.

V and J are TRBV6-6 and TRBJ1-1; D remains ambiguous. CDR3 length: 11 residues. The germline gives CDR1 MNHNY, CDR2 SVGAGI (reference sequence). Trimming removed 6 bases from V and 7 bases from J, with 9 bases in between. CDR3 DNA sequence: TGTGCCAGCAGGACTGTGGGTGAAGCTTTCTTT. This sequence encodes CASRTVGEAFF.

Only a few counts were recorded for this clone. The CDR3, as DNA: TGTGCCAGCAAGCGGACACTCAACACTGAAGCTTTCTTT. This sequence encodes CASKRTLNTEAFF. The chain recombines TRBV2 with TRBJ1-1; maybe TRBD1 (5 bases). There are 13 residues in the CDR3. The V and J ends lost 7 bases and 2 bases respectively, with 11 bases between them. The germline V gene encodes CDR1 SNHLY and CDR2 FYNNEI. Full variable domain (outside the CDR3, taken from reference TRBV2 and TRBJ1-1): EPEVTQTPSHQVTQMGQEVILRCVPISNHLYFYWYRQILGQKVEFLVSFYNNEISEKSEIFDDQFSVERPDGSNFTLKIRSTKLEDSAMYFCASKRTLNTEAFFGQGTRLTVV.

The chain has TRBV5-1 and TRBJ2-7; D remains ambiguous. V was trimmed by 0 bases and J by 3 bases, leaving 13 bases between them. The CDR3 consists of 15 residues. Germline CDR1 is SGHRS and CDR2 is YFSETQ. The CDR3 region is CASSLGGAGYYEQYF. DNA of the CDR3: TGCGCCAGCAGCTTGGGGGGTGCTGGATACTACGAGCAGTACTTC.

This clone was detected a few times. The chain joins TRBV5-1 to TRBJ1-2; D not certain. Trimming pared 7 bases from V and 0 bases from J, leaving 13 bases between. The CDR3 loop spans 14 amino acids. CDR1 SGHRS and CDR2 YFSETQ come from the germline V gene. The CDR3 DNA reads TGCGCCAGCTCACAGACCACGGCTAACTATGGCTACACCTTC. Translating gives CASSQTTANYGYTF.

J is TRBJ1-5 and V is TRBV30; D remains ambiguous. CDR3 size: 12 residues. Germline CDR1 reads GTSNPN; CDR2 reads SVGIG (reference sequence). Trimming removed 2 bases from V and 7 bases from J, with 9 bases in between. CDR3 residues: CAWSPPGQPQHF. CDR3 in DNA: TGTGCCTGGAGTCCCCCCGGACAGCCCCAGCATTTT.

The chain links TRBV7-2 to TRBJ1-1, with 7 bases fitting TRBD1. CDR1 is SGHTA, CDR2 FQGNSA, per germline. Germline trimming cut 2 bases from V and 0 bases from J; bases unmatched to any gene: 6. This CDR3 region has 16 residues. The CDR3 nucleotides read TGTGCCAGCAGCTTAACAGGGGCGGTCTTGAACACTGAAGCTTTCTTT. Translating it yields CASSLTGAVLNTEAFF.

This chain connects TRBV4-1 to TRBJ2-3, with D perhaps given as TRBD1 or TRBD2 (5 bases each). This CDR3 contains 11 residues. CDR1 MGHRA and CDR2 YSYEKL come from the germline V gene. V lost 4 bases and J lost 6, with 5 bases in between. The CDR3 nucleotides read TGCGCCAGCAGCCGGGGGGATACGCAGTATTTT. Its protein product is CASSRGDTQYF.

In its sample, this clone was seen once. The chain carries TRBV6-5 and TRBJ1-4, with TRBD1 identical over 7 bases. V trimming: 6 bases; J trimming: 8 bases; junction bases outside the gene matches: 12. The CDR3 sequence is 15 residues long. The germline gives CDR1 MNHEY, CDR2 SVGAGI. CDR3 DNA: TGTGCCAGCAGGCCCAGGGGACAGTGGGAGGAAAAACTGTTTTTT. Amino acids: CASRPRGQWEEKLFF.

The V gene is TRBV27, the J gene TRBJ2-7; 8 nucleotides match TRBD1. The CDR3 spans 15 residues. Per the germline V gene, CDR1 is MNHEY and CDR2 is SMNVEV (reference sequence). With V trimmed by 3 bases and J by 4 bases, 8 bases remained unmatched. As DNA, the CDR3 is TGTGCCAGCAGTTTTAGGAGGACAGGGACTTACGAGCAGTACTTC. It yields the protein CASSFRRTGTYEQYF.

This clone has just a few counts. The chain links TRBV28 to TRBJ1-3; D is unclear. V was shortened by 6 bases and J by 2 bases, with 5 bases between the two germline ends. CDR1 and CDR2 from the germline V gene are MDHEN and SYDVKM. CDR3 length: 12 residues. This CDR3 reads CASRNAGNTIYF. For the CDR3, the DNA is TGTGCCAGCAGGAATGCTGGAAACACCATATATTTT.

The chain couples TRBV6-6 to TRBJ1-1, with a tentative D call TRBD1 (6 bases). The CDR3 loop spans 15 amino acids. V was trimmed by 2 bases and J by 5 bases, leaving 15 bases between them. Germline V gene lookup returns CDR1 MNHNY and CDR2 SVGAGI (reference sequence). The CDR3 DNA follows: TGTGCCAGCAGTTACGGAGGCAGGGGCTTGACTGAAGCTTTCTTT. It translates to CASSYGGRGLTEAFF.

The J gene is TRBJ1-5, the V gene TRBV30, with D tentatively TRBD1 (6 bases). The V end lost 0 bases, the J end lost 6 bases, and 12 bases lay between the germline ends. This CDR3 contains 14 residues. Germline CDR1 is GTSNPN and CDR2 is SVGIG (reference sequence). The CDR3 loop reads CAWSVRLGGQPQHF. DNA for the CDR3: TGTGCCTGGAGTGTACGTCTAGGGGGTCAGCCCCAGCATTTT.

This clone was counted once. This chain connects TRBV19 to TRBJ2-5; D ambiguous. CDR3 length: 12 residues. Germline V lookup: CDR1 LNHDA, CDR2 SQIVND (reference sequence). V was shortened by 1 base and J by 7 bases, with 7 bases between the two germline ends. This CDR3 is CASSIATGTQYF. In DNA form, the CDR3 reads TGTGCCAGTAGTATAGCAACGGGGACCCAGTACTTC.

The CDR3 sequence: CAISEAGNNYGYTF. CDR3 in DNA: TGTGCCATCAGTGAGGCCGGGAACAACTATGGCTACACCTTC. The rearrangement uses TRBV10-3 and TRBJ1-2; unclear D gene. The V gene lost 2 bases and the J gene lost 2 bases, with 9 bases spanning the gap. Germline V gene sequence: CDR1 ENHRY, CDR2 SYGVKD. The CDR3 length is 14 residues.

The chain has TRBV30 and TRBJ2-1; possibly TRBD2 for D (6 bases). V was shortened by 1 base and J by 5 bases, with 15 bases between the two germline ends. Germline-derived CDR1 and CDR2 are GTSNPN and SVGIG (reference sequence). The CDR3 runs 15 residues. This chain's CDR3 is CAWSATSTWNNEQFF. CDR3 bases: TGTGCCTGGAGTGCGACTAGTACTTGGAACAATGAGCAGTTCTTC.

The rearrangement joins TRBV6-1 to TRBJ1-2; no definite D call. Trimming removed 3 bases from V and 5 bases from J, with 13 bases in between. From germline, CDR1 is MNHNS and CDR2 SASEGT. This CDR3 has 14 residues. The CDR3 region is CASSDLRVGYGYTF. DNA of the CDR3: TGTGCCAGCAGTGACCTAAGGGTTGGTTATGGCTACACCTTC.

The CDR3 is CASSLTTDREVLSGANVLTF. The CDR3 DNA reads as TGTGCCAGCAGCCTTACTACGGACAGGGAAGTCCTCTCTGGGGCCAACGTCCTGACTTTC. The chain links TRBV9 to TRBJ2-6; TRBD1 agrees at 8 bases. Looked up from germline, CDR1 is SGDLS and CDR2 is YYNGEE. V dropped 4 bases and J dropped 0; count of bases not matched to a gene: 15. CDR3 length equals 20 residues.

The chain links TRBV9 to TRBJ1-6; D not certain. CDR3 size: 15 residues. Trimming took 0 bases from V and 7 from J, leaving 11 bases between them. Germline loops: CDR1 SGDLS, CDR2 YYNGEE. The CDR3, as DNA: TGTGCCAGCAGCGTAGAGCCACAGAGAAATTCACCCCTCCACTTT. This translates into CASSVEPQRNSPLHF. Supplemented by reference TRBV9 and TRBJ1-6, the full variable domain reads DSGVTQTPKHLITATGQRVTLRCSPRSGDLSVYWYQQSLDQGLQFLIQYYNGEERAKGNILERFSAQQFPDLHSELNLSSLELGDSALYFCASSVEPQRNSPLHFGNGTRLTVT.

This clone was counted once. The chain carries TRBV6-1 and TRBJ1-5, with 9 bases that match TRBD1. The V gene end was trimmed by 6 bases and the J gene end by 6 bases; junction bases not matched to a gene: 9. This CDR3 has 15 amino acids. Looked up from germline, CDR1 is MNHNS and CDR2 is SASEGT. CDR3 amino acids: CASRLQGARGQPQHF. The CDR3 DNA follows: TGTGCCAGCAGGCTACAGGGGGCGAGAGGTCAGCCCCAGCATTTT.

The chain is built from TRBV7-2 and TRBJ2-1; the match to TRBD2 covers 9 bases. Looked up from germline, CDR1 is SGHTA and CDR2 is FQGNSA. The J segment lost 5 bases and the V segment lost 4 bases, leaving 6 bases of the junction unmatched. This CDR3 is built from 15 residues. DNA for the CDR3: TGTGCCAGCAGCTCGAGAAGCGGGAGGAACAATGAGCAGTTCTTC. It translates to CASSSRSGRNNEQFF.

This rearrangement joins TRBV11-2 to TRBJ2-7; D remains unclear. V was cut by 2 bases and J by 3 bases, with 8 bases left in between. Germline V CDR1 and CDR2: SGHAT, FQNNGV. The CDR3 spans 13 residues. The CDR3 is CASSLRASYEQYF. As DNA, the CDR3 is TGTGCCAGCAGCTTACGGGCCAGCTACGAGCAGTACTTC.

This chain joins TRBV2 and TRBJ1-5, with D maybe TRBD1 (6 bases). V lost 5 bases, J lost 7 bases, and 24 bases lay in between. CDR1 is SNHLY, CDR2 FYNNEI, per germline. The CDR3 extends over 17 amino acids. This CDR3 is CASSFYRVGPYRQPQHF. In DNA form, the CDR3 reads TGTGCCAGCAGTTTTTACAGGGTAGGCCCTTATCGCCAGCCCCAGCATTTT.

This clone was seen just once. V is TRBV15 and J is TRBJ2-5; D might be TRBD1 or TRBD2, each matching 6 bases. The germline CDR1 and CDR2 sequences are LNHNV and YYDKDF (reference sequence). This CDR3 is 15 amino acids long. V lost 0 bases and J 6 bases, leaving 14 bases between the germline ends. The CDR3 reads CATSRDRGLPKTQYF. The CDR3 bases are TGTGCCACCAGCAGAGATCGGGGGCTCCCGAAGACCCAGTACTTC.

This chain's CDR3 is CASSQGAGANVLTF. The DNA for the CDR3 is TGTGCCAGTAGCCAGGGGGCAGGGGCCAACGTCCTGACTTTC. The chain recombines TRBV19 with TRBJ2-6, with 8 bases lining up with TRBD1. Germline V gives CDR1 LNHDA, CDR2 SQIVND (reference sequence). V was pared by 6 bases and J by 4 bases, with 2 bases of the junction left unmatched. The CDR3 extends over 14 amino acids.

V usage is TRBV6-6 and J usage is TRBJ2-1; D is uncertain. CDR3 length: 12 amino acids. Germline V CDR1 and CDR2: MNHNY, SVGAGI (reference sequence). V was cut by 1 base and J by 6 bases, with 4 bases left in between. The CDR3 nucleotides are TGTGCCAGCAGTTACTTGACCAATGAGCAGTTCTTC. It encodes CASSYLTNEQFF.